This T cell receptor (beta chain) derives from a study of shared clonotypes between healthy human individuals. Generated by immunoSEQ multiplex PCR, the TCRdb table keeps only in-frame clones and is missing some. The sample lists some 2,100,000 clones; 95% were seen once. The clonotype comes from a man younger than 35 in good health. The sequenced material came from naive CD4+ T cells sorted from blood. Subset specified: CD45RA+ positively selected.

The CDR3 here is CAISGTAPGYTF. The CDR3 nucleotides read TGTGCCATCAGCGGGACAGCGCCTGGCTACACCTTC. The J gene is TRBJ1-2, the V gene TRBV10-3, with 7 bases aligning to TRBD1. Germline lookup yields CDR1 ENHRY and CDR2 SYGVKD. The trim removed 6 bases at V and 7 bases at J, leaving 5 bases unmatched. The length of the CDR3 is 12 residues.